A single TCR beta chain is shown here with its context. Its antigen is still unknown. This sample was taken from a study of OX40 agonist ivuxolimab in advanced cancers. Study background: Age averaged around 54 years (range roughly 20 to 90), and just over 80% were male.

In germline, CDR1 is SEHNR, CDR2 FQNEAQ (reference sequence). This CDR3 is 13 amino acids long. The germline V and J ends were trimmed by 2 bases and 2 bases, with 6 bases remaining between them. The method was immunoSEQ multiplex PCR; TCRdb's version includes in-frame clones alone and lacks a portion of them. The sample shows 90,000 to 100,000 clones, around 85% of them seen only once. The study, taken as a whole, reports: In general, CD8+ T cells held more expanded clones than CD4+ did, on average. Within 6 weeks, CD4+ and CD8+ blood T cells expanded clonally at 0.1 to 3.0 mg/kg.

This TCR derives from an adult with an advanced solid tumor such as melanoma, head and neck, liver or kidney cancer. Material: CD4+ or CD8+ T cells sorted from blood, obtained in a trial of the OX40 agonist ivuxolimab. The genes are TRBV7-9 and TRBJ2-5, with no clear D. The CDR3 reads CASSLYVQETQYF. CDR3 DNA: TGTGCCAGCAGCTTATACGTTCAAGAGACCCAGTACTTC.